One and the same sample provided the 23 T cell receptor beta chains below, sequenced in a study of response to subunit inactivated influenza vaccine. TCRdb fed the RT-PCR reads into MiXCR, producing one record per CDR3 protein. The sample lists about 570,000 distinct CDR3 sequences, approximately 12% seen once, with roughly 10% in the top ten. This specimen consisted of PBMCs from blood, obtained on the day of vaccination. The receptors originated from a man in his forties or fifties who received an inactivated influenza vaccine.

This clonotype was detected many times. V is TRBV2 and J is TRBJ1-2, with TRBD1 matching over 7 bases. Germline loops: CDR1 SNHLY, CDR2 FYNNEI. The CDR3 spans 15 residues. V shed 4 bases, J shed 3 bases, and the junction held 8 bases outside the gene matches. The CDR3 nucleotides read TGTGCCAGCAGTGCGATTCAAGGGGGCTACTATGGCTACACCTTC. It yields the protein CASSAIQGGYYGYTF.

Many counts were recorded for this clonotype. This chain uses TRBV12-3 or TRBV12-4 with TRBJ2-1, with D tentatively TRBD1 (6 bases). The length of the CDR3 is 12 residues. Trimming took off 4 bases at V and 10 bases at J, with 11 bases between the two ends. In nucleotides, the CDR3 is TGTGCCAGCAGTTATCAAAGGGGGGAGCAGTTCTTC. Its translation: CASSYQRGEQFF.

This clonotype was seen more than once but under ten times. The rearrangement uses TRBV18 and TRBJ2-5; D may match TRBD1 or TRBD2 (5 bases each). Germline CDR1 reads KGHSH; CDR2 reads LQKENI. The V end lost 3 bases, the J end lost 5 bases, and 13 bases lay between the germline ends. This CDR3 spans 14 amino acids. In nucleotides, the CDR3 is TGTGCCAGCTCACCCTCAGGGACGTCGGAGACCCAGTACTTC. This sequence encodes CASSPSGTSETQYF.

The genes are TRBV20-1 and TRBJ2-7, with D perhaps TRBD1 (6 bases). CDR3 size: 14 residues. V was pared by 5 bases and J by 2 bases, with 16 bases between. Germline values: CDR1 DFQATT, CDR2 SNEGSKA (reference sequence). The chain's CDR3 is CSARGLQGTYEQYF. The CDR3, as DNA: TGCAGTGCTCGAGGGCTACAGGGAACCTACGAGCAGTACTTC.

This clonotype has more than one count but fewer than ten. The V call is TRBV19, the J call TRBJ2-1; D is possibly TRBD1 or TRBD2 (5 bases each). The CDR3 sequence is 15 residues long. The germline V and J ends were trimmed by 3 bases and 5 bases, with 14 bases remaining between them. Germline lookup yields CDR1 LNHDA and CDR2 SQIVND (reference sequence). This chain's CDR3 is CASSMRGTENNEQFF. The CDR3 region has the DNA TGTGCCAGTAGTATGAGAGGGACGGAAAACAATGAGCAGTTCTTC.

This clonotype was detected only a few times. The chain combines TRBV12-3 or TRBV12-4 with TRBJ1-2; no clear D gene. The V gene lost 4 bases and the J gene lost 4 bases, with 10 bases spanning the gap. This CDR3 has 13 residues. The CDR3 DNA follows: TGTGCCAGCAGTTCCCCCGGGGTCTATGGCTACACCTTC. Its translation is CASSSPGVYGYTF.

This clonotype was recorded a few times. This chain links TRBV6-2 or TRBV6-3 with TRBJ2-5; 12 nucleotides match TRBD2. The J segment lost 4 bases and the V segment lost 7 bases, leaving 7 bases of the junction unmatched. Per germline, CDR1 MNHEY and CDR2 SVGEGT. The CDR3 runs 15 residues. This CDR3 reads CASTQGLAGTETQYF. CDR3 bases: TGTGCCAGCACCCAAGGACTAGCGGGGACAGAGACCCAGTACTTC.

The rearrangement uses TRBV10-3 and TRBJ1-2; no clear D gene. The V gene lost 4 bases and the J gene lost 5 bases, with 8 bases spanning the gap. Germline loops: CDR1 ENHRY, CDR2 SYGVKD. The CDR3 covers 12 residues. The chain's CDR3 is CAISAGVYGYTF. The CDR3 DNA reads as TGTGCCATCAGTGCCGGCGTATATGGCTACACCTTC.

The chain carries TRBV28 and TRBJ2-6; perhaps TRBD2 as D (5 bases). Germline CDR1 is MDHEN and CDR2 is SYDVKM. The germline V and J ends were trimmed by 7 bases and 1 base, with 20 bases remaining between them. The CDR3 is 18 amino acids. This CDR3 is CASIDGVGGRSGANVLTF. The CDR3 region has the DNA TGTGCCAGCATTGATGGGGTAGGAGGTCGGTCTGGGGCCAACGTCCTGACTTTC.

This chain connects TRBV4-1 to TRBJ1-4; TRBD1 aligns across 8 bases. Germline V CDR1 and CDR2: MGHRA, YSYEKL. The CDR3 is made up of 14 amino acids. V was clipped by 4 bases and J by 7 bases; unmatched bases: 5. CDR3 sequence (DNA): TGCGCCAGCAGCCGTACAGGGGGAGGTGAAAAACTGTTTTTT. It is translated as CASSRTGGGEKLFF.

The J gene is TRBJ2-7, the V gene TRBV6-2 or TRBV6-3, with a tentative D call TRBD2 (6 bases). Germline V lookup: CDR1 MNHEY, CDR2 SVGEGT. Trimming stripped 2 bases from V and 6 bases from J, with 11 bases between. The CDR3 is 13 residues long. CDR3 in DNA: TGTGCCAGCAGTTACGTCCGGGAGTCCGAGCAGTACTTC. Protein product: CASSYVRESEQYF.

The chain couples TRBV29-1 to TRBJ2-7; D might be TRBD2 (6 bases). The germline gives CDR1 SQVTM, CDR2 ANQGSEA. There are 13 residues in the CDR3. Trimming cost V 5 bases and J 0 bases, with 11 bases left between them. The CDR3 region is CSVWDSGSYEQYF. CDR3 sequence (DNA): TGCAGCGTTTGGGATAGCGGCTCCTACGAGCAGTACTTC.

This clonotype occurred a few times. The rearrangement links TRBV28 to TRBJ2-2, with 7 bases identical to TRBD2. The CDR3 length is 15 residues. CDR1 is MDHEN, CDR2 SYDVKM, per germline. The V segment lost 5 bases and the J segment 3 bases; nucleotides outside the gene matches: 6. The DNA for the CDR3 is TGTGCCAGCAGTCTTACTAGCGCCCACACCGGGGAGCTGTTTTTT. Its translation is CASSLTSAHTGELFF. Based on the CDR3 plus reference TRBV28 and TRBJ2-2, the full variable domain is DVKVTQSSRYLVKRTGEKVFLECVQDMDHENMFWYRQDPGLGLRLIYFSYDVKMKEKGDIPEGYSVSREKKERFSLILESASTNQTSMYLCASSLTSAHTGELFFGEGSRLTVL.

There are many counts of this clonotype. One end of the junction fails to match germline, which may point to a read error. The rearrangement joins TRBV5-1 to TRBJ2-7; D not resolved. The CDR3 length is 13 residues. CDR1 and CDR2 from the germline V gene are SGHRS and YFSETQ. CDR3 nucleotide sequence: TGTGCCAGCAGCTTAAGTAACTCCTACGAGCAGTACTTC. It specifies CASSLSNSYEQYF.

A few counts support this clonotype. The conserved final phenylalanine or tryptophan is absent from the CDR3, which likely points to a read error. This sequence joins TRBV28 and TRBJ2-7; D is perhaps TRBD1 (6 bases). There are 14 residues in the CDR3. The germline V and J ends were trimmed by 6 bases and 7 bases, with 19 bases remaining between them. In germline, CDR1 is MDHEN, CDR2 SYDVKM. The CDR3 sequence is CASRWGRGLGEQYL. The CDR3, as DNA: TGTGCCAGCAGATGGGGCAGGGGTTTAGGGGAGCAGTACCTC.

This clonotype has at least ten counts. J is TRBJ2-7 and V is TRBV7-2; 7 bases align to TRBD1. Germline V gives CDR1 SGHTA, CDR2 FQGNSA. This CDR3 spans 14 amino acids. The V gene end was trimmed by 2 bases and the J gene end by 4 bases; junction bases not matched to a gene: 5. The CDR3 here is CASSLTGDDYEQYF. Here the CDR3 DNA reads TGTGCCAGCAGCTTAACAGGGGATGATTACGAGCAGTACTTC.

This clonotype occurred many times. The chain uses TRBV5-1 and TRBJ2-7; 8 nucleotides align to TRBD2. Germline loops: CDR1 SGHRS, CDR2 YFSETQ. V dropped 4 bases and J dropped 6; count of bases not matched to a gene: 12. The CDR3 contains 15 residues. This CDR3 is CASSIAGTSLLEQYF. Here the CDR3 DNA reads TGCGCCAGCAGCATAGCCGGGACTAGTCTCCTCGAGCAGTACTTC. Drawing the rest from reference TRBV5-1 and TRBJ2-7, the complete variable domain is KAGVTQTPRYLIKTRGQQVTLSCSPISGHRSVSWYQQTPGQGLQFLFEYFSETQRNKGNFPGRFSGRQFSNSRSEMNVSTLELGDSALYLCASSIAGTSLLEQYFGPGTRLTVT.

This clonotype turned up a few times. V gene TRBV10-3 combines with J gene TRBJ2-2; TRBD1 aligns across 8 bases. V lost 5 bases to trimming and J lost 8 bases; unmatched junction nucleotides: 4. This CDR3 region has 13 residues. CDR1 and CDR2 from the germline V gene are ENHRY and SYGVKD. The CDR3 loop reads CAISKDRAGELFF. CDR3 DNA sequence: TGTGCCATCAGTAAGGACAGGGCTGGGGAGCTGTTTTTT.

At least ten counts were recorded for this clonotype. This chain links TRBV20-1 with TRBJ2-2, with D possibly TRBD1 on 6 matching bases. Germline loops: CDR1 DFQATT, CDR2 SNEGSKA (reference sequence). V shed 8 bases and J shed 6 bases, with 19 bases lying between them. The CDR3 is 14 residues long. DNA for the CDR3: TGCAGTCCAACACAGGGCTTAGGCGCCGGGGAGCTGTTTTTT. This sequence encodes CSPTQGLGAGELFF.

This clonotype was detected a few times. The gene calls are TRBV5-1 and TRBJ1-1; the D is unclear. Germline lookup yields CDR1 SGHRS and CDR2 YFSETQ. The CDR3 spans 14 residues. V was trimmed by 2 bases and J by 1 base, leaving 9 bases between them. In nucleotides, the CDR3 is TGCGCCAGCAGCTTCCTAGCGGGGAACACTGAAGCTTTCTTT. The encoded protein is CASSFLAGNTEAFF.

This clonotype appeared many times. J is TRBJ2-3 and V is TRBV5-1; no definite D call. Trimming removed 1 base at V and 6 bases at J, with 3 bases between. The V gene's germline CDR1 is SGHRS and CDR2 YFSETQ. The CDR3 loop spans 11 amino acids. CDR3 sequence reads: CASSLMDTQYF. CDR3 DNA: TGCGCCAGCAGCTTGATGGATACGCAGTATTTT.

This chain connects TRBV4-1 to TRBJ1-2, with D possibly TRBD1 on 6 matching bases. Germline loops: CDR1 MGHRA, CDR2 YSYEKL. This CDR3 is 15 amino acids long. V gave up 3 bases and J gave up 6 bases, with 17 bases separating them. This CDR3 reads CASSQAGVRADGYTF. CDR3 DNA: TGCGCCAGCAGCCAGGCAGGGGTTAGGGCTGATGGCTACACCTTC.

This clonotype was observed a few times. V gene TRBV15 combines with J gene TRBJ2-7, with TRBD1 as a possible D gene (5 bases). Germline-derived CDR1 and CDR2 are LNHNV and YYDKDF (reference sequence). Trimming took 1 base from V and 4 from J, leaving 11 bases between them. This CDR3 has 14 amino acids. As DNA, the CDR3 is TGTGCCACCAGCAGAGTAAACAGGCGATACGAGCAGTACTTC. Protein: CATSRVNRRYEQYF.